The clone carrying this TCR beta chain was counted at least ten times. The sample belongs to a study of early T cells in non-severe SARS-CoV-2 infection. Unique molecular identifiers were attached to individual cDNA molecules. TCRdb ran MiXCR on the 5' RACE reads and lists one entry per CDR3 protein. The sample yields about 27,000 distinct CDR3 sequences, more than 4.5% seen once. The V and J ends lost 4 bases and 2 bases respectively, with 18 bases between them. The CDR3 has 17 residues. CDR1 is MNHNS, CDR2 SASEGT, per germline. This clonotype originated in an adult who was a healthcare worker with PCR-confirmed SARS-CoV-2 infection or an uninfected control (not recorded which). Input material: whole blood. The chain joins TRBV6-1 to TRBJ2-1; a possible D gene is TRBD2 (6 bases). CDR3 in amino acids: CASSGLTDYLTYNEQFF. In DNA, the CDR3 is TGTGCCAGCAGTGGACTAACGGACTACCTTACCTACAATGAGCAGTTCTTC.